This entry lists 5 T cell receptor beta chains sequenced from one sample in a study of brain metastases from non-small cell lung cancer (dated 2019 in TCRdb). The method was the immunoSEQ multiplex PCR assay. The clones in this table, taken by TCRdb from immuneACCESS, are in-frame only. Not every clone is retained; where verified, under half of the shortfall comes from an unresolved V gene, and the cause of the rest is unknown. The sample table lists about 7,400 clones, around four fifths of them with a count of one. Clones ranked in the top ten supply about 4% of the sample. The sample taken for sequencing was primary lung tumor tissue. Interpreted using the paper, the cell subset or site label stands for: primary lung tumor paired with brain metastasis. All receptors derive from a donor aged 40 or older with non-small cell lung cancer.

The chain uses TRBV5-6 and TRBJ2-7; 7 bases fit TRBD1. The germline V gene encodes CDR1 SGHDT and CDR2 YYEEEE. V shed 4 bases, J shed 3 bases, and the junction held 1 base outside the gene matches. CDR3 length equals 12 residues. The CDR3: CASSGTDYEQYF. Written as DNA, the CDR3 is TGTGCCAGCAGCGGGACAGACTACGAGCAGTACTTC.

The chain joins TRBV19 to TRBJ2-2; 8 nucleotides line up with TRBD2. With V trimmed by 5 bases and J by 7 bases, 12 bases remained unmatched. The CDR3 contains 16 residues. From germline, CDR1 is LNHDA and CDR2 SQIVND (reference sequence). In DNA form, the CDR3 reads TGTGCCAGTAGTTTCCACCGCGGGACTAGTTACGGGGAGCTGTTTTTT. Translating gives CASSFHRGTSYGELFF.

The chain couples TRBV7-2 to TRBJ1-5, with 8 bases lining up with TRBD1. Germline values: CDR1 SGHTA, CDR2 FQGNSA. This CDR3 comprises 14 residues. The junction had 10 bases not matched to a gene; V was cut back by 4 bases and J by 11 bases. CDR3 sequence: CASSYDRGEGSQHF. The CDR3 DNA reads TGTGCCAGCAGCTACGACAGGGGAGAAGGGTCCCAGCATTTT.

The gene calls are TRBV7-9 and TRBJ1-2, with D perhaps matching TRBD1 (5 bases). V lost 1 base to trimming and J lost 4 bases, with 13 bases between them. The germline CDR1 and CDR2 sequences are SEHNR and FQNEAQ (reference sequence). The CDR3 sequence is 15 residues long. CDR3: CASSLESGPGYGYTF. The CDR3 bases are TGTGCCAGCAGCTTAGAGTCAGGGCCCGGCTATGGCTACACCTTC.

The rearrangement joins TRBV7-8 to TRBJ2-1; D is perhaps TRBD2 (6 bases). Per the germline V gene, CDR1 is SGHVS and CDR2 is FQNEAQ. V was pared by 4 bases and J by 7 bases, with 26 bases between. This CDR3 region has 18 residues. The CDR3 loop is CASSWPQSGGAIGNEQFF. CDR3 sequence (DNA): TGTGCCAGCAGCTGGCCGCAAAGCGGAGGGGCAATAGGGAATGAGCAGTTCTTC.